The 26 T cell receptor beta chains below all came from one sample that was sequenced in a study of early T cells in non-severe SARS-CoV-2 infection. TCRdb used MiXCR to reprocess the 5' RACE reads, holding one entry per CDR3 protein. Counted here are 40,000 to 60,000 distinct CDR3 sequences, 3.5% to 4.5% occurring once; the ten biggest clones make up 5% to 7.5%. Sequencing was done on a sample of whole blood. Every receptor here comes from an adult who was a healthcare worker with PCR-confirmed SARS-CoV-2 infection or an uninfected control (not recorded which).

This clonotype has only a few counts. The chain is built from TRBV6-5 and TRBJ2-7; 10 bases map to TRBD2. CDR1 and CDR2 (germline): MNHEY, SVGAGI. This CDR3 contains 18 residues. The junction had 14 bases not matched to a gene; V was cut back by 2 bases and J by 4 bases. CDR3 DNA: TGTGCCAGCAGTTACCTGCCACCGAGGACTAGCGGAGTTTACGAGCAGTACTTC. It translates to CASSYLPPRTSGVYEQYF.

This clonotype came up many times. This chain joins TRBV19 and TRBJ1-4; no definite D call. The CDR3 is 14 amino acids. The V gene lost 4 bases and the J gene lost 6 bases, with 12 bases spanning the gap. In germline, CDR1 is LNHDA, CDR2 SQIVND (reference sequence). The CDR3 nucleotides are TGTGCCAGTAGTACGGGCAGGCTGGATGAAAAACTGTTTTTT. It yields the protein CASSTGRLDEKLFF.

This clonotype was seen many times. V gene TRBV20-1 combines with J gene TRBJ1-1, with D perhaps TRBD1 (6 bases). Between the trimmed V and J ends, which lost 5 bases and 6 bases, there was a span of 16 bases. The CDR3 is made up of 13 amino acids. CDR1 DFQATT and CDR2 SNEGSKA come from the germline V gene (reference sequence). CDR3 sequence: CSAFQGGRAEAFF. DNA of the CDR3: TGCAGTGCTTTCCAAGGGGGTAGGGCTGAAGCTTTCTTT.

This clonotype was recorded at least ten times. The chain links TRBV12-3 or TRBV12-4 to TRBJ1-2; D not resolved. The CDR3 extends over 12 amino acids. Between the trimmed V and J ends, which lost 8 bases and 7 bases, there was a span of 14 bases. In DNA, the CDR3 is TGTGCCAGCGACGGGCGAGGAGGTGGCTACACCTTC. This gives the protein CASDGRGGGYTF.

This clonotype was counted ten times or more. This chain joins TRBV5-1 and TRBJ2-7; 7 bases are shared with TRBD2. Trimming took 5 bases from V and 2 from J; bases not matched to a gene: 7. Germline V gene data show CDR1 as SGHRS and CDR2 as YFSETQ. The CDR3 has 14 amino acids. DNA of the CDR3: TGCGCCAGCAGAGAGGGAGGGTTCACCTACGAGCAGTACTTC. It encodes CASREGGFTYEQYF.

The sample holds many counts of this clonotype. The CDR3 is CASSYRTSGLRGNTGELFF. CDR3 nucleotides: TGTGCCAGCAGTTATCGGACTAGCGGGCTCCGCGGGAACACCGGGGAGCTGTTTTTT. V and J are TRBV6-6 and TRBJ2-2, with 11 bases lining up with TRBD2. This CDR3 has 19 residues. V was clipped by 3 bases and J by 1 base; unmatched bases: 10. Germline CDR1 reads MNHNY; CDR2 reads SVGAGI (reference sequence).

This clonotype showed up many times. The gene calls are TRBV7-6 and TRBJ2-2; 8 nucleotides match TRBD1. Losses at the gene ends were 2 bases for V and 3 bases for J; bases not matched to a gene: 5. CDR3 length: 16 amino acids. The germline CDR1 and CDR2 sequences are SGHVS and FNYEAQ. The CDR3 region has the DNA TGTGCCAGCAGCTTAAGGACAGGGCCCGACACCGGGGAGCTGTTTTTT. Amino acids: CASSLRTGPDTGELFF. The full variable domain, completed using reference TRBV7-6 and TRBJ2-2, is GAGVSQSPRYKVTKRGQDVALRCDPISGHVSLYWYRQALGQGPEFLTYFNYEAQQDKSGLPNDRFSAERPEGSISTLTIQRTEQRDSAMYRCASSLRTGPDTGELFFGEGSRLTVL.

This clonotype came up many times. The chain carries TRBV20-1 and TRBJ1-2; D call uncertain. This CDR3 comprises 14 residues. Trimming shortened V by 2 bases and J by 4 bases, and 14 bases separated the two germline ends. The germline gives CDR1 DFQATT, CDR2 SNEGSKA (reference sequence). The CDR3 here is CSARREPLVYGYTF. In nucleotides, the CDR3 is TGCAGTGCTAGACGCGAGCCCCTAGTCTATGGCTACACCTTC.

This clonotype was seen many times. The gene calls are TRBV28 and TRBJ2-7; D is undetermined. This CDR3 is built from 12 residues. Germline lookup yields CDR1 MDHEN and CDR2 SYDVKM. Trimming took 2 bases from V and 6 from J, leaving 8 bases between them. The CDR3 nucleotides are TGTGCCAGCAGTTTAGGAACCTCCGAGCAGTACTTC. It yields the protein CASSLGTSEQYF.

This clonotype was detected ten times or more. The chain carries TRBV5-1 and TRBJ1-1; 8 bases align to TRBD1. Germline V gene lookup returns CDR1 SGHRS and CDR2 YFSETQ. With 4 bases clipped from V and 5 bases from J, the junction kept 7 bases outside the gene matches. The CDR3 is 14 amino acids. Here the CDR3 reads CASSGTGGGTEAFF. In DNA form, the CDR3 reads TGCGCCAGCAGCGGCACAGGGGGAGGAACTGAAGCTTTCTTT.

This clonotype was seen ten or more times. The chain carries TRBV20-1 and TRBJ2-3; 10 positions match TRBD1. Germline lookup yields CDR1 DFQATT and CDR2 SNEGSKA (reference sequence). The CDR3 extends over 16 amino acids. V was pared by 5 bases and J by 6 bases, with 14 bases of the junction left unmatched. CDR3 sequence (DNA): TGCAGTGCTGCTCCGTGGGGTGACAGGGGGCGTGATACGCAGTATTTT. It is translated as CSAAPWGDRGRDTQYF.

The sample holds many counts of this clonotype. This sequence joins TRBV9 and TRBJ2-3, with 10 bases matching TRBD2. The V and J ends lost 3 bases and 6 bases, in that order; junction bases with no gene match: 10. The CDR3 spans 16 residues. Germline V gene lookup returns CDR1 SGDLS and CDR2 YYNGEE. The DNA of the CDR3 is TGTGCCAGCAGCGGTGACAGCGGGGGGGCTACCGATACGCAGTATTTT. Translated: CASSGDSGGATDTQYF.

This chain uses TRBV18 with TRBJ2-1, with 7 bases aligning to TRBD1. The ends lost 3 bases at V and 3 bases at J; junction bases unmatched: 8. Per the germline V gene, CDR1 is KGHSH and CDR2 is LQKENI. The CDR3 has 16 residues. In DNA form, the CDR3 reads TGTGCCAGCTCACCTGGACAGGTTTTCCTCTACAATGAGCAGTTCTTC. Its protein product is CASSPGQVFLYNEQFF.

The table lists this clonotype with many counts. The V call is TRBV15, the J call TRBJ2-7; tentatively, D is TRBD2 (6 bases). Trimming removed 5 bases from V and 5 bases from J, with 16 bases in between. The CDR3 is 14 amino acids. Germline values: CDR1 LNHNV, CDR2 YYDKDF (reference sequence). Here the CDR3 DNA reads TGTGCCACCAGCTGGAGGGGTCCCCTAGACGAGCAGTACTTC. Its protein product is CATSWRGPLDEQYF. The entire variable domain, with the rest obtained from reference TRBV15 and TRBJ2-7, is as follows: DAMVIQNPRYQVTQFGKPVTLSCSQTLNHNVMYWYQQKSSQAPKLLFHYYDKDFNNEADTPDNFQSRRPNTSFCFLDIRSPGLGDTAMYLCATSWRGPLDEQYFGPGTRLTVT.

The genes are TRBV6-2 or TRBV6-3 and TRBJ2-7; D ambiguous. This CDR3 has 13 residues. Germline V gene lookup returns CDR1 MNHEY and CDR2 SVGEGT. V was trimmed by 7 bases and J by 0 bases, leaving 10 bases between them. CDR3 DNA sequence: TGTGCCAGCAACCAAAGGACCTCCTACGAGCAGTACTTC. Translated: CASNQRTSYEQYF.

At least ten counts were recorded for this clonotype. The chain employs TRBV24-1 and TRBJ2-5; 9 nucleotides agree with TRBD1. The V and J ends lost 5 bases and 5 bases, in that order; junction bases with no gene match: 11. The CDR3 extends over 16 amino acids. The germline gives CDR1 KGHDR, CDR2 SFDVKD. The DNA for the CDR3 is TGTGCCACCAGTGCTTGGGACAGGGTCGGCGAGGAGACCCAGTACTTC. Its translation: CATSAWDRVGEETQYF.

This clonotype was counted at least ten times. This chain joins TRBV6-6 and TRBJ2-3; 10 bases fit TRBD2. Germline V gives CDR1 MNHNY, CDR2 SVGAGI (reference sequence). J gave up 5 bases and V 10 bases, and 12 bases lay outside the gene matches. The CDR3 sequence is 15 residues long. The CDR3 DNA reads TGTGCCACCACACTCCTAGCGGGGGTGAAAGATACGCAGTATTTT. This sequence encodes CATTLLAGVKDTQYF.

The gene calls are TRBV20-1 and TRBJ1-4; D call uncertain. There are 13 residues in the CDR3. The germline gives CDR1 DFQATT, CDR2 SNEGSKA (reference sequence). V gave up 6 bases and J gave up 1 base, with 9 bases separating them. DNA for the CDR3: TGCAGTGCAATGCTAAGAACTAATGAAAAACTGTTTTTT. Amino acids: CSAMLRTNEKLFF.

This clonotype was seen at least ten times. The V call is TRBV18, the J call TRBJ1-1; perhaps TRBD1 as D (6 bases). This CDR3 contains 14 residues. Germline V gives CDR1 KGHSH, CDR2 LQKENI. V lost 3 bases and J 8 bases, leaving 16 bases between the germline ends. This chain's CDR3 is CASSPGVQGTEAFF. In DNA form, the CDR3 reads TGTGCCAGCTCACCCGGCGTACAGGGTACGGAAGCTTTCTTT.

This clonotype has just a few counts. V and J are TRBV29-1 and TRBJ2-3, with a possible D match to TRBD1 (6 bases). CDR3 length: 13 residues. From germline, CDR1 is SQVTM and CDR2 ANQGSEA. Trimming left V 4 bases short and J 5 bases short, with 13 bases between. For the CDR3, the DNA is TGCAGCGTTGCCGGGCAGGGGCGAGATACGCAGTATTTT. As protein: CSVAGQGRDTQYF.

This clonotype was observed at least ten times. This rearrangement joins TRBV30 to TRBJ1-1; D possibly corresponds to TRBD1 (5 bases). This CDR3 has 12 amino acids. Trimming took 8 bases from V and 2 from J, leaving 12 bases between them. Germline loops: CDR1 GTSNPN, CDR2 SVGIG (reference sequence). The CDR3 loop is CAGGPHNTEAFF. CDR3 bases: TGTGCCGGGGGACCTCACAACACTGAAGCTTTCTTT.

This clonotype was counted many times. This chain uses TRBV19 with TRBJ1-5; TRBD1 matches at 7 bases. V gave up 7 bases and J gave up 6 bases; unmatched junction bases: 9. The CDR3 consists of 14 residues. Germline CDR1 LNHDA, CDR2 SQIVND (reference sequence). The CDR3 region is CASTQTGLGQPQHF. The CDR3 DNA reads TGTGCCAGTACTCAGACAGGGTTAGGTCAGCCCCAGCATTTT.

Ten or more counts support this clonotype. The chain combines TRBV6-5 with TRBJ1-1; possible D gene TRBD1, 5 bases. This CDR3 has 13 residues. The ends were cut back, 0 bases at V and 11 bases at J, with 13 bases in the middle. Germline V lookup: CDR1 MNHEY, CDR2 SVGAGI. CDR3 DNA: TGTGCCAGCAGTTACTCAGGGGTTGCAACGGCTTTCTTT. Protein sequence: CASSYSGVATAFF.

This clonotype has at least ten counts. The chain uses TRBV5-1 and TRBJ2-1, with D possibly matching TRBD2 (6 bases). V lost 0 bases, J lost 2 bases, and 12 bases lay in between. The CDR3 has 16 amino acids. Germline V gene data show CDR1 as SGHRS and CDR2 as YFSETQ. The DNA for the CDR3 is TGCGCCAGCAGCTTGGGTAGCGGTAGGGCCTACAATGAGCAGTTCTTC. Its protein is CASSLGSGRAYNEQFF. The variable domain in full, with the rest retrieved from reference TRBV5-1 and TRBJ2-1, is KAGVTQTPRYLIKTRGQQVTLSCSPISGHRSVSWYQQTPGQGLQFLFEYFSETQRNKGNFPGRFSGRQFSNSRSEMNVSTLELGDSALYLCASSLGSGRAYNEQFFGPGTRLTVL.

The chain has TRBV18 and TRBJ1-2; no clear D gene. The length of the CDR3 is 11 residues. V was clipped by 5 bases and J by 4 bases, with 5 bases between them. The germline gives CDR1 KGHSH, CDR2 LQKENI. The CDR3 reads CASSNLYGYTF. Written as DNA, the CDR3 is TGTGCCAGCTCAAACCTCTATGGCTACACCTTC.

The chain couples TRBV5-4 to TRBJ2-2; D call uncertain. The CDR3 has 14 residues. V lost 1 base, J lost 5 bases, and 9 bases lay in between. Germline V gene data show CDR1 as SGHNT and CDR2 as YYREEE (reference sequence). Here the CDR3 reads CASSLFSVTGELFF. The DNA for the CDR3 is TGTGCCAGCAGCTTGTTCTCTGTGACCGGGGAGCTGTTTTTT.